This is a list of T cell receptor beta chains from one sample in a study of beta chain features in type 1 diabetes. Sequencing used immunoSEQ multiplex PCR; TCRdb keeps in-frame clones, though not all of them. The sample shows some 370,000 clones, 9.6% of them seen only once. Sample: central memory CD4+ T cells from blood. The source of these receptors is a man aged 25-45 years with type 1 diabetes. Each CDR3 is given with its conserved first and last residue. The order of the fields is clone size, D gene, J gene, V gene, CDR3 protein, CDR3 DNA. The D gene is left open where the match is weak. For some rows the clone size is stated as once, few or many, or as a class when expanded; others skip it.

few,NA,TRBJ2-3,TRBV7-3,CASSLMSTDTQYF,TGTGCCAGCAGCTTAATGAGTACAGATACGCAGTATTTT
few,NA,TRBJ2-5,TRBV6-1,CASGIDKGGGETQYF,TGTGCCAGCGGGATAGACAAGGGTGGAGGGGAGACCCAGTACTTC
once,NA,TRBJ1-2,TRBV11-3,CASREEQGQGYTF,TGTGCCAGCAGGGAGGAACAGGGCCAAGGCTACACCTTC
few,NA,TRBJ2-1,TRBV11-2,CASSKGGTSYNEQFF,TGTGCCAGCAGCAAGGGGGGGACCTCCTACAATGAGCAGTTCTTC
NA,NA,TRBJ2-1,TRBV28,CASSFLATEQFF,TGTGCCAGCAGTTTCCTAGCGACAGAGCAGTTCTTC
NA,NA,TRBJ1-5,TRBV5-4,CASTVLGVSNQPQHF,TGTGCCAGCACCGTCCTGGGGGTGAGCAATCAGCCCCAGCATTTT
NA,NA,TRBJ2-5,TRBV7-9,CASSFTDTETQYF,TGTGCCAGCAGCTTCACGGATACTGAGACCCAGTACTTC
few,TRBD2,TRBJ2-1,TRBV5-1,CASSLVGGGNEQFF,TGCGCCAGCAGCTTGGTTGGCGGGGGGAATGAGCAGTTCTTC
few,TRBD2,TRBJ2-7,TRBV11-2,CASSITSGGYEQYF,TGTGCCAGCAGCATAACTAGCGGGGGTTACGAGCAGTACTTC
few,NA,TRBJ2-2,TRBV2,CASSDRPTNTGELFF,TGTGCCAGCAGTGACAGGCCTACGAACACCGGGGAGCTGTTTTTT
few,NA,TRBJ1-2,TRBV10-3,CAISERGQSHNYGYTF,TGTGCCATCAGTGAGAGAGGGCAGTCCCATAACTATGGCTACACCTTC
few,NA,TRBJ1-5,TRBV14,CASSQGAGPQHF,TGTGCCAGCAGCCAAGGGGCCGGCCCCCAGCATTTT
few,TRBD2,TRBJ2-5,TRBV13,CASSVAGAQETQYF,TGTGCCAGCAGCGTAGCGGGGGCTCAAGAGACCCAGTACTTC
NA,TRBD1,TRBJ1-2,TRBV25-1,CASSPQTGNGYTF,TGTGCCAGCAGTCCCCAGACAGGGAATGGCTACACCTTC
NA,TRBD2,TRBJ2-6,TRBV5-1,CASSWAGTKNSGANVLTF,TGCGCCAGCAGCTGGGCCGGGACTAAAAACTCTGGGGCCAACGTCCTGACTTTC
NA,TRBD1,TRBJ2-5,TRBV2,CASLDRGQETQYF,TGTGCCAGTCTCGACAGGGGGCAAGAGACCCAGTACTTC
NA,NA,TRBJ1-5,TRBV2,CASSPSRANSNQPQHF,TGTGCCAGCAGTCCCTCCCGGGCCAATAGCAATCAGCCCCAGCATTTT
NA,TRBD1,TRBJ1-5,TRBV19,CASTPVRQGQPQHF,TGTGCCAGTACCCCCGTCCGACAGGGTCAGCCCCAGCATTTT
once,TRBD1,TRBJ2-7,TRBV4-1,CASSRTGQGIDEQYF,TGCGCCAGCAGCCGGACGGGACAGGGGATCGACGAGCAGTACTTC
NA,NA,TRBJ1-1,TRBV7-9,CASSYGGEGWTEAFF,TGTGCCAGCAGCTACGGAGGGGAAGGATGGACTGAAGCTTTCTTT
NA,TRBD1,TRBJ2-7,TRBV7-2,CASSRQGSSYEQYF,TGTGCCAGCAGCAGACAGGGTAGCTCCTACGAGCAGTACTTC
NA,TRBD2,TRBJ2-1,TRBV4-1,CASSPPPASGRYNEQFF,TGCGCCAGCAGCCCCCCGCCGGCTAGCGGGAGGTACAATGAGCAGTTCTTC
NA,NA,TRBJ1-1,TRBV29-1,CSSVDWGREGEAFF,TGCAGCAGCGTTGACTGGGGAAGGGAGGGTGAAGCTTTCTTT
few,TRBD1,TRBJ2-7,TRBV14,CASSQPGTGDEQYF,TGTGCCAGCAGCCAACCCGGGACAGGGGACGAGCAGTACTTC
NA,NA,TRBJ1-2,TRBV11-1,CASSRDNYGYTF,TGTGCCAGCAGTCGGGATAACTATGGCTACACCTTC
few,NA,TRBJ1-4,TRBV4-3,CASSQVTGEKLFF,TGCGCCAGCAGCCAAGTGACGGGGGAAAAACTGTTTTTT
few,NA,TRBJ1-1,TRBV6-6,CAISEIAGNTEAFF,TGTGCCATCAGTGAGATAGCGGGGAACACTGAAGCTTTCTTT
many,NA,TRBJ2-7,TRBV30,CAWITRTYEQYF,TGTGCCTGGATAACCAGGACCTACGAGCAGTACTTC
few,NA,TRBJ1-2,TRBV28,CASSSPPGARSYGYTF,TGTGCCAGCAGTTCCCCGCCAGGGGCGCGTAGCTATGGCTACACCTTC
many,TRBD2,TRBJ2-1,TRBV5-4,CASSLGTSGSSYNEQFF,TGTGCCAGCAGCTTGGGAACTAGCGGGAGCTCCTACAATGAGCAGTTCTTC
NA,NA,TRBJ1-1,TRBV5-1,CASSLGGFTEAFF,TGCGCCAGCAGCTTGGGGGGTTTTACTGAAGCTTTCTTT
few,NA,TRBJ2-5,TRBV28,CASSLGGTTQETQYF,TGTGCCAGCAGTTTGGGGGGCACTACCCAAGAGACCCAGTACTTC
few,NA,TRBJ2-5,TRBV6-5,CASSTKGEETQYF,TGTGCCAGCAGTACAAAGGGGGAAGAGACCCAGTACTTC